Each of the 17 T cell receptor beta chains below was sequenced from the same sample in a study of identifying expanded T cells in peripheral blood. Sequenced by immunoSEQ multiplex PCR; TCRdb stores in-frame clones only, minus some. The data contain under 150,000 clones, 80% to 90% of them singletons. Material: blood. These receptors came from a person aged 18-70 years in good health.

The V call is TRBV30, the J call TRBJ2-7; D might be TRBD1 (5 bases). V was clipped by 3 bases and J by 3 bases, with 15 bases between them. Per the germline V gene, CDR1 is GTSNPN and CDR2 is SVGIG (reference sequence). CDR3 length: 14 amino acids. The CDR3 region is CAWRAGPSRYEQYF. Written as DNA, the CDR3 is TGTGCCTGGAGGGCAGGGCCTAGTCGCTACGAGCAGTACTTC. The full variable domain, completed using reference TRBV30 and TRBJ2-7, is SQTIHQWPATLVQPVGSPLSLECTVEGTSNPNLYWYRQAAGRGLQLLFYSVGIGQISSEVPQNLSASRPQDRQFILSSKKLLLSDSGFYLCAWRAGPSRYEQYFGPGTRLTVT.

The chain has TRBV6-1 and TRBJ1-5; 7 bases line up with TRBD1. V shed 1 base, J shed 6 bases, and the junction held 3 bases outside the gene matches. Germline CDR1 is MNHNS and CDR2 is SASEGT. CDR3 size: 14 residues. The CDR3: CASSEGQGAQPQHF. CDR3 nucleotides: TGTGCCAGCAGTGAAGGACAGGGCGCTCAGCCCCAGCATTTT.

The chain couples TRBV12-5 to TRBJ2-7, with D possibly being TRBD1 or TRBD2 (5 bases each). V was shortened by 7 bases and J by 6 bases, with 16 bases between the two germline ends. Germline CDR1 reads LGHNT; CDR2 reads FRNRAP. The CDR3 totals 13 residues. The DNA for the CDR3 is TGTGCTAGTGCCCGGGACCAGCTCGGCGAGCAGTACTTC. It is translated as CASARDQLGEQYF.

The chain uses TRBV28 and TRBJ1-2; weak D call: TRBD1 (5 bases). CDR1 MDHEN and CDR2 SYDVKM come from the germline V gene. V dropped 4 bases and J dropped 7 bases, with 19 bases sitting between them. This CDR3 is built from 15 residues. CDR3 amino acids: CASSSQWVGAGGYTF. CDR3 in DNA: TGTGCCAGCAGTTCCCAGTGGGTTGGGGCCGGTGGCTACACCTTC.

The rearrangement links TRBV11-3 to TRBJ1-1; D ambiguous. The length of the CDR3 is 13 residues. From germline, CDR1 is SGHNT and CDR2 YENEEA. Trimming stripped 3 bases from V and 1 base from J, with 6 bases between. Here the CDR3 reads CASSLRPNTEAFF. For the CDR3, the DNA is TGTGCCAGCAGCTTGAGGCCGAACACTGAAGCTTTCTTT.

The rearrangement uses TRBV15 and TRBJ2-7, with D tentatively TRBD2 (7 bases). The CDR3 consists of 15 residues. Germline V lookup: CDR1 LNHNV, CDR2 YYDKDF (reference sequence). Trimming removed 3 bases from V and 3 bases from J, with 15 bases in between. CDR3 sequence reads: CATSSPRGGLYEQYF. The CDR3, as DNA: TGTGCCACCAGCAGTCCAAGGGGGGGTCTCTACGAGCAGTACTTC.

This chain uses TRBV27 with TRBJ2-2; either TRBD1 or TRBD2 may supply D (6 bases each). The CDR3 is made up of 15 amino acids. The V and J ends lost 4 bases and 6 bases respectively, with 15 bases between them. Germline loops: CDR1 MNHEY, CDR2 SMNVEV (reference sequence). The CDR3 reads CASSSLGGEAGELFF. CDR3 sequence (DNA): TGTGCCAGCAGTTCGCTCGGGGGCGAGGCCGGGGAGCTGTTTTTT.

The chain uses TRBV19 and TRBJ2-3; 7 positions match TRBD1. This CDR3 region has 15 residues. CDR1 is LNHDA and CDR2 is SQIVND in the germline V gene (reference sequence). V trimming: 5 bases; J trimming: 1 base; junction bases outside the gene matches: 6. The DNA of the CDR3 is TGTGCCAGTAGTTCCCGGGACAGCGGCACAGATACGCAGTATTTT. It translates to CASSSRDSGTDTQYF.

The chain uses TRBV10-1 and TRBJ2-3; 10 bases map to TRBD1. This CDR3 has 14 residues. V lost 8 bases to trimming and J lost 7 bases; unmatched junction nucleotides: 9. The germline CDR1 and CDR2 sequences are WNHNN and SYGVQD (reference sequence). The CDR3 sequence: CASSGTGVINTQYF. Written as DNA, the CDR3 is TGCGCCAGCTCCGGGACAGGGGTCATTAATACGCAGTATTTT.

The CDR3 loop reads CASSPDRKAFF. The CDR3 coding sequence is TGTGCCAGCAGCCCCGACAGAAAAGCTTTCTTT. The chain uses TRBV7-9 and TRBJ1-1, with a tentative D call TRBD1 (5 bases). Germline V gene lookup returns CDR1 SEHNR and CDR2 FQNEAQ (reference sequence). Between the trimmed V and J ends, which lost 5 bases and 9 bases, there was a span of 10 bases. The CDR3 spans 11 residues.

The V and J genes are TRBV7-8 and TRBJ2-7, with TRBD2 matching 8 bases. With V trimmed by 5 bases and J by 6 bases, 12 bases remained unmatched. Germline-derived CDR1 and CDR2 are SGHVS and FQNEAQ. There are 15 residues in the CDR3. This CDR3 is CASSQDYGRGLEQYF. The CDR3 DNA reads TGTGCCAGCAGCCAAGATTACGGGAGGGGCCTCGAGCAGTACTTC. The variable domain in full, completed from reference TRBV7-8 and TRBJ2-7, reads GAGVSQSPRYKVAKRGQDVALRCDPISGHVSLFWYQQALGQGPEFLTYFQNEAQLDKSGLPSDRFFAERPEGSVSTLKIQRTQQEDSAVYLCASSQDYGRGLEQYFGPGTRLTVT.

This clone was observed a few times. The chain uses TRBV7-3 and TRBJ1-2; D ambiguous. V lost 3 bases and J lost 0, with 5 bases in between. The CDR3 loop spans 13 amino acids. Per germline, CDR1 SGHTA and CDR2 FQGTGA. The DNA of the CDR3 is TGTGCCAGCAGCTTGTCTCCTAACTATGGCTACACCTTC. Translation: CASSLSPNYGYTF.

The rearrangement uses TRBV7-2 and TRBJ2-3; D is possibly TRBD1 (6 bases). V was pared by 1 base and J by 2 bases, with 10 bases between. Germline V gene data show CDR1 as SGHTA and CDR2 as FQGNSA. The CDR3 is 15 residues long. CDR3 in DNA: TGTGCCAGCAGCTTAGTTGGGACAATCACAGATACGCAGTATTTT. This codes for CASSLVGTITDTQYF.

CDR3: CASSLGLAGYNEQFF. The CDR3, as DNA: TGCGCCAGCAGCTTGGGTCTAGCGGGGTACAATGAGCAGTTCTTC. V and J are TRBV5-1 and TRBJ2-1; TRBD2 agrees at 9 bases. V lost 0 bases to trimming and J lost 4 bases; unmatched junction nucleotides: 2. This CDR3 has 15 residues. Germline V gene data show CDR1 as SGHRS and CDR2 as YFSETQ.

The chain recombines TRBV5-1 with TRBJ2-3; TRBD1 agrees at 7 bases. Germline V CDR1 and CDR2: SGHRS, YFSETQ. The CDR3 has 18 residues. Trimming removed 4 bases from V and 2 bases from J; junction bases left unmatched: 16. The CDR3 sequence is CASSPLGRGQAITDTQYF. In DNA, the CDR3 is TGCGCCAGCAGCCCCCTAGGACGAGGACAGGCGATCACAGATACGCAGTATTTT.

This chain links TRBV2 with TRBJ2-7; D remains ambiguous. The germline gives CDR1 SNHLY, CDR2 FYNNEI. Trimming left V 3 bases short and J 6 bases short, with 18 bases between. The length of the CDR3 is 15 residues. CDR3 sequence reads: CASSDLRAISPEQYF. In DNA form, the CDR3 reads TGTGCCAGCAGTGACCTAAGGGCCATTTCCCCCGAGCAGTACTTC.

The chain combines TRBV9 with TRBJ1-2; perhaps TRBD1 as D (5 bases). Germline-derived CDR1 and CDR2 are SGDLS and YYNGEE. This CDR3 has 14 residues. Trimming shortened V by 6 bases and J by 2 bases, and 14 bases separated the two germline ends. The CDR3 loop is CASTLGQANYGYTF. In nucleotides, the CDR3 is TGTGCCAGCACCCTGGGGCAGGCCAACTATGGCTACACCTTC.